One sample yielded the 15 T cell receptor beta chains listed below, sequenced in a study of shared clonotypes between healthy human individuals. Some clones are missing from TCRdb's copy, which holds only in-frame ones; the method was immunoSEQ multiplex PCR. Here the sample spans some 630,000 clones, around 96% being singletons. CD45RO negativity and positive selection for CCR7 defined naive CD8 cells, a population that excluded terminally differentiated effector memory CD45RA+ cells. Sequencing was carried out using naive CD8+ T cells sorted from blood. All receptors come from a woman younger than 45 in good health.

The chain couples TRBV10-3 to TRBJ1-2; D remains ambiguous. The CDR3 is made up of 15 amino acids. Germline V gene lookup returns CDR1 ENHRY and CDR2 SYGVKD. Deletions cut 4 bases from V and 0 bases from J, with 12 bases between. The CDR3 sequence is CAISVTGTTNYGYTF. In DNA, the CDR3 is TGTGCCATCAGTGTAACGGGAACTACTAACTATGGCTACACCTTC.

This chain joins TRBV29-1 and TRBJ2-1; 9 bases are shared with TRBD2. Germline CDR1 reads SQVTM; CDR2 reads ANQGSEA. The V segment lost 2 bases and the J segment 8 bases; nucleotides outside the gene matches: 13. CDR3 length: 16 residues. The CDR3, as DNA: TGCAGCGTTGAAACAGGACAGATGACTAGCGGCTATGAGCAGTTCTTC. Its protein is CSVETGQMTSGYEQFF.

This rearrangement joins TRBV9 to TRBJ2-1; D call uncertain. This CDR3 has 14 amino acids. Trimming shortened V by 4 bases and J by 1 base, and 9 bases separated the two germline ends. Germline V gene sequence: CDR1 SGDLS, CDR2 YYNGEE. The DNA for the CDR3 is TGTGCCAGCAGCCTACCCGGATCCTACAATGAGCAGTTCTTC. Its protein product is CASSLPGSYNEQFF. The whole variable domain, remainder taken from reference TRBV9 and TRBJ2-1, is DSGVTQTPKHLITATGQRVTLRCSPRSGDLSVYWYQQSLDQGLQFLIQYYNGEERAKGNILERFSAQQFPDLHSELNLSSLELGDSALYFCASSLPGSYNEQFFGPGTRLTVL.

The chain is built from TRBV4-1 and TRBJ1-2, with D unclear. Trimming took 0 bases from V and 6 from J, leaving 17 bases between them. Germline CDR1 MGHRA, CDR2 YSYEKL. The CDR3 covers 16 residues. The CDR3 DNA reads TGCGCCAGCAGCCAAGACGGGGAGCAGCGGCTCCATGGCTACACCTTC. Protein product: CASSQDGEQRLHGYTF.

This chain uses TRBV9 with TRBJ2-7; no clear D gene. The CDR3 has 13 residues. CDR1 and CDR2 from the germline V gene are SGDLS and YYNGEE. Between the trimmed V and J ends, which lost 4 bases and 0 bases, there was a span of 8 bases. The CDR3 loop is CASSSSSSYEQYF. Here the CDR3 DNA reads TGTGCCAGCAGCTCATCGAGCTCCTACGAGCAGTACTTC.

The CDR3 DNA reads as TGTGCCAGCAGCGTAGGGGGCAGCTCCAATGAGCAGTTCTTC. This encodes CASSVGGSSNEQFF. This rearrangement joins TRBV9 to TRBJ2-1, with a possible D match to TRBD1 (5 bases). The CDR3 runs 14 residues. The V end lost 0 bases, the J end lost 6 bases, and 10 bases lay between the germline ends. Per the germline V gene, CDR1 is SGDLS and CDR2 is YYNGEE.

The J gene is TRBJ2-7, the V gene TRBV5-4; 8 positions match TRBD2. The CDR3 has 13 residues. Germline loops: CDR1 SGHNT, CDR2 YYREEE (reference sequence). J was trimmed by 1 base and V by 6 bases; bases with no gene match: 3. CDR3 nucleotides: TGTGCCAGCACTACTAGCGGTTCCTACGAGCAGTACTTC. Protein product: CASTTSGSYEQYF.

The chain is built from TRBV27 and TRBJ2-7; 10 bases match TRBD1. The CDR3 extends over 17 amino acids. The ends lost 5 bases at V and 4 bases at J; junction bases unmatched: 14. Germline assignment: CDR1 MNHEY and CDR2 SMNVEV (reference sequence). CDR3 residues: CASSTQLPGQGKYEQYF. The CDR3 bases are TGTGCCAGCAGTACCCAATTACCGGGACAGGGGAAATACGAGCAGTACTTC.

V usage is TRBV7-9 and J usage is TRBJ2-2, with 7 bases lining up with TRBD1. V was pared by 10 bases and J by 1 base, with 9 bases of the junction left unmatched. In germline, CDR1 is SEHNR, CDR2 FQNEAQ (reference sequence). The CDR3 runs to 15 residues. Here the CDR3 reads CATFVGTVNTGELFF. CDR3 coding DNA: TGTGCCACCTTCGTGGGGACAGTGAACACCGGGGAGCTGTTTTTT.

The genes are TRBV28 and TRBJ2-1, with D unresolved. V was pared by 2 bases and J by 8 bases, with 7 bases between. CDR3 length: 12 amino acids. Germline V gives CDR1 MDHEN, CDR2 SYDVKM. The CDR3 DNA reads TGTGCCAGCAGTTTACAAGCGCATGAGCAGTTCTTC. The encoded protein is CASSLQAHEQFF.

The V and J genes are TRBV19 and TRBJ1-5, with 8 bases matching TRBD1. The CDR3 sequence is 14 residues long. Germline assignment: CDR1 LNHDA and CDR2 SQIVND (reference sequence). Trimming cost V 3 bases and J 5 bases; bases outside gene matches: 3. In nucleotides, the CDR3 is TGTGCCAGTAGTATTGGACAGGGTCATCAGCCCCAGCATTTT. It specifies CASSIGQGHQPQHF.

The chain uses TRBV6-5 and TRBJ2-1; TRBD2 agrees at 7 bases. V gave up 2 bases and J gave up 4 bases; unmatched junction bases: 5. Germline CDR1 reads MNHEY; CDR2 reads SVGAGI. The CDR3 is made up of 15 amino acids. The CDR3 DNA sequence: TGTGCCAGCAGTTACGGCCTAGCGGCATACAATGAGCAGTTCTTC. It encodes CASSYGLAAYNEQFF.

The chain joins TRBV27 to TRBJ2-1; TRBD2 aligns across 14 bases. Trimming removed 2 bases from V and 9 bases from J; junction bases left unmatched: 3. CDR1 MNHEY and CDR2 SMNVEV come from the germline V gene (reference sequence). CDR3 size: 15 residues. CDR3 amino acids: CASSLGTSGSFEQFF. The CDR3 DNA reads TGTGCCAGCAGTTTAGGGACTAGCGGGAGTTTTGAGCAGTTCTTC.

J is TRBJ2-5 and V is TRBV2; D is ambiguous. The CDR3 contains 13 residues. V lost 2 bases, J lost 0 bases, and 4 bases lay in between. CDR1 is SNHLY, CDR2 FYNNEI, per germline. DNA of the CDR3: TGTGCCAGCAGTGAAATGTACCAAGAGACCCAGTACTTC. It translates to CASSEMYQETQYF.

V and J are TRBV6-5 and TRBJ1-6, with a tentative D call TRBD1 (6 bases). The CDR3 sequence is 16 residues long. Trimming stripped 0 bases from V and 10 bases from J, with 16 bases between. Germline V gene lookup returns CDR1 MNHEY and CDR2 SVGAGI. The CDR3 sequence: CASSYSMPRGESPLHF. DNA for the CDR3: TGTGCCAGCAGTTACTCGATGCCCAGGGGTGAGTCACCCCTCCACTTT.